The 17 T cell receptor beta chains presented below share a single source sample, sequenced in a study of cytomegalovirus exposure and HLA in healthy donors. Researchers ran the PCR with 60 Vbeta and 13 Jbeta primers. The protocol was immunoSEQ multiplex PCR, while the TCRdb copy is restricted to in-frame clones and leaves out a portion. The data hold over 100,000 clones, with less than 80% observed a single time. Sample: PBMCs. Receptors were obtained from a man in his fifties in good health and CMV-seropositive.

V and J are TRBV7-3 and TRBJ2-4, with D unclear. The V and J ends lost 5 bases and 4 bases respectively, with 12 bases between them. The germline gives CDR1 SGHTA, CDR2 FQGTGA. The CDR3 loop spans 14 amino acids. The CDR3 sequence: CASSKAGGKNIQYF. The CDR3 DNA reads TGTGCCAGCAGCAAGGCTGGCGGTAAAAACATTCAGTACTTC.

The chain is built from TRBV5-5 and TRBJ2-3; 7 bases match TRBD2. The CDR3 consists of 15 residues. V lost 2 bases to trimming and J lost 1 base; unmatched junction nucleotides: 4. The germline gives CDR1 SGHKS, CDR2 YYEKEE (reference sequence). The CDR3 bases are TGTGCCAGCAGCTTAGGGGCGGGAGGCACAGATACGCAGTATTTT. Its translation: CASSLGAGGTDTQYF.

This chain joins TRBV29-1 and TRBJ2-7; no clear D. The CDR3 loop spans 11 amino acids. The V gene's germline CDR1 is SQVTM and CDR2 ANQGSEA. V lost 7 bases, J lost 6 bases, and 13 bases lay in between. CDR3 nucleotides: TGCAGCGGCGTCGCCCTAGGCGAGCAGTACTTC. Translation gives CSGVALGEQYF.

V usage is TRBV19 and J usage is TRBJ1-1; maybe TRBD1 (5 bases). The CDR3 has 15 residues. Trimming stripped 8 bases from V and 1 base from J, with 17 bases between. Germline V gene data show CDR1 as LNHDA and CDR2 as SQIVND (reference sequence). The CDR3 DNA sequence: TGTGCCAGTGGGGTGGGTTTTCAGGGGAACACTGAAGCTTTCTTT. Protein sequence: CASGVGFQGNTEAFF.

This clone was detected only once. V gene TRBV11-3 combines with J gene TRBJ2-1; 7 positions match TRBD2. CDR1 and CDR2 (germline): SGHNT, YENEEA. The CDR3 has 13 amino acids. The J segment lost 2 bases and the V segment lost 5 bases, leaving 0 bases of the junction unmatched. CDR3 coding DNA: TGTGCCAGCAGCGGACTAGCCTACAATGAGCAGTTCTTC. It translates to CASSGLAYNEQFF.

This chain links TRBV6-1 with TRBJ2-4, with D perhaps TRBD1 (5 bases). Trimming took off 7 bases at V and 5 bases at J, with 18 bases between the two ends. CDR1 and CDR2 from the germline V gene are MNHNS and SASEGT. The CDR3 sequence is 15 residues long. The DNA for the CDR3 is TGTGCCAGCACCCCACTGGCAGGGCGTGAAAACATTCAGTACTTC. Its translation: CASTPLAGRENIQYF.

The rearrangement uses TRBV29-1 and TRBJ1-2; 9 positions match TRBD1. Germline assignment: CDR1 SQVTM and CDR2 ANQGSEA. The ends lost 0 bases at V and 4 bases at J; junction bases unmatched: 6. The CDR3 contains 15 residues. This CDR3 reads CSVEEWDRAAYGYTF. The CDR3 DNA reads TGCAGCGTTGAAGAGTGGGACAGGGCGGCCTATGGCTACACCTTC.

V usage is TRBV5-6 and J usage is TRBJ2-1, with D unclear. The CDR3 has 15 residues. The germline CDR1 and CDR2 sequences are SGHDT and YYEEEE. V lost 0 bases to trimming and J lost 2 bases, with 9 bases between them. The CDR3 bases are TGTGCCAGCAGCTTGGTCTTAGATACCTACAATGAGCAGTTCTTC. It is translated as CASSLVLDTYNEQFF.

The chain uses TRBV9 and TRBJ1-2; 9 nucleotides match TRBD1. Germline assignment: CDR1 SGDLS and CDR2 YYNGEE. The CDR3 covers 16 residues. V shed 0 bases and J 4 bases; nucleotides not matched to a gene: 7. The CDR3 region is CASSVEGQGSVYGYTF. CDR3 DNA sequence: TGTGCCAGCAGCGTAGAGGGACAGGGATCCGTCTATGGCTACACCTTC.

The V call is TRBV28, the J call TRBJ1-1; TRBD1 matches 7 bases. V gave up 5 bases and J gave up 9 bases; unmatched junction bases: 12. Germline values: CDR1 MDHEN, CDR2 SYDVKM. The CDR3 is 14 residues long. The CDR3 loop reads CASSQIRGIGKAFF. The CDR3 nucleotides read TGTGCCAGCAGTCAAATCAGGGGGATAGGGAAAGCTTTCTTT.

This chain links TRBV7-3 with TRBJ2-3; 7 bases agree with TRBD1. Trimming at V came to 1 base and at J to 0 bases, leaving 13 bases not matched to a gene. Germline V gives CDR1 SGHTA, CDR2 FQGTGA. There are 19 residues in the CDR3. The CDR3 DNA reads TGTGCCAGCAGCTTAAAATCCCGAGCCTGGGACAGCAGCACAGATACGCAGTATTTT. It is translated as CASSLKSRAWDSSTDTQYF.

In its sample, this clone was seen a few times. V is TRBV5-1 and J is TRBJ1-1, with D perhaps TRBD1 (6 bases). The germline V and J ends were trimmed by 4 bases and 1 base, with 14 bases remaining between them. The CDR3 loop spans 15 amino acids. The germline V gene has CDR1 SGHRS and CDR2 YFSETQ. The DNA of the CDR3 is TGCGCCAGCAGCCCGAGGACAGTGAAGAACACTGAAGCTTTCTTT. Translating gives CASSPRTVKNTEAFF.

The chain links TRBV6-1 to TRBJ2-5; D is ambiguous. From germline, CDR1 is MNHNS and CDR2 SASEGT. CDR3 length equals 14 residues. Trimming left V 2 bases short and J 5 bases short, with 12 bases between. CDR3 loop: CASSETAGWETQYF. CDR3 bases: TGTGCCAGCAGTGAAACGGCAGGCTGGGAGACCCAGTACTTC.

This rearrangement joins TRBV18 to TRBJ2-1, with D possibly matching TRBD1 (5 bases). Germline-derived CDR1 and CDR2 are KGHSH and LQKENI. The V gene lost 2 bases and the J gene lost 8 bases, with 13 bases spanning the gap. The CDR3 totals 14 residues. The CDR3 DNA follows: TGTGCCAGCTCACCAGCGGACACCTTTTATGAGCAGTTCTTC. Its translation: CASSPADTFYEQFF.

In DNA, the CDR3 is TGTGCCAGCAGCCAAGATTCCCTGTCGTTGGGGGGGCACACCGGGGAGCTGTTTTTT. This encodes CASSQDSLSLGGHTGELFF. This sequence joins TRBV4-2 and TRBJ2-2; D is perhaps TRBD2 (7 bases). Germline CDR1 and CDR2: LGHNA and YNFKEQ. V dropped 0 bases and J dropped 3 bases, with 20 bases sitting between them. The CDR3 is 19 residues long.

CDR3 in DNA: TGTGCCAGCAGTTTGAGGGGGACCTACAATGAGCAGTTCTTC. Residues: CASSLRGTYNEQFF. This sequence joins TRBV28 and TRBJ2-1; TRBD1 is a possible D gene (6 bases). Germline V gene data show CDR1 as MDHEN and CDR2 as SYDVKM. V was trimmed by 3 bases and J by 2 bases, leaving 8 bases between them. This CDR3 region has 14 residues.

This sequence joins TRBV10-2 and TRBJ2-1; TRBD2 matches at 8 bases. The V and J ends lost 3 bases and 8 bases, in that order; junction bases with no gene match: 12. In germline, CDR1 is WSHSY, CDR2 SAAADI. The CDR3 totals 16 residues. CDR3 protein: CASSDRLGLAIDEQFF. DNA for the CDR3: TGCGCCAGCAGTGATAGATTAGGACTAGCAATCGATGAGCAGTTCTTC.